This T cell receptor beta chain is from a study of blood T cell repertoires in COVID-19. V dropped 2 bases and J dropped 5 bases, with 11 bases sitting between them. The CDR3 extends over 14 amino acids. Germline V gives CDR1 MRHNA, CDR2 SNTAGT. Assay used: immunoSEQ multiplex PCR; TCRdb lists only in-frame clones, some missing. This sample yields about 440,000 clones, of which roughly 91% are seen a single time; roughly 4% belongs to the top ten. V and J are TRBV6-4 and TRBJ2-3; TRBD2 might be the D (6 bases). This receptor was identified in a woman younger than 45 with acute or convalescent COVID-19. Sequencing input: peripheral blood. The DNA of the CDR3 is TGTGCCAGCAGTGACCGGGGGTGGGGAGATACGCAGTATTTT. Its translation is CASSDRGWGDTQYF.